This T cell receptor beta chain was obtained from a study of T cells in localized non-small cell lung cancer. The germline CDR1 and CDR2 sequences are SGDLS and YYNGEE. The CDR3 spans 16 residues. V lost 1 base, J lost 4 bases, and 6 bases stayed unmatched. Regarding the study as a whole: Tumor showed lower T cell clonality than uninvolved adjacent lung, where it was highest. In adjacent lung, a median about 54 of the top 100 tumor clones were found.

Clones were read by immunoSEQ multiplex PCR, and TCRdb kept only the in-frame ones, dropping some. The table has tens of thousands of clones, around 84% seen once. About this clone itself: Its target is unknown.

This chain connects TRBV9 to TRBJ1-3; 9 nucleotides agree with TRBD1. This TCR was recovered from a male donor at least 60 years old with stage II squamous cell lung carcinoma. Source: peripheral blood, taken before any cancer treatment. The CDR3 region has the DNA TGTGCCAGCAGCGTAACCGGGACAGGGTCCGGAAACACCATATATTTT. Amino acids: CASSVTGTGSGNTIYF.